This is a list of T cell receptor beta chains from one sample in a study of T cells after yellow fever vaccination. TCRdb used MiXCR to reprocess the 5' RACE reads, holding one entry per CDR3 protein. The sample yields nearly 550,000 distinct CDR3 sequences, roughly a fifth seen once. The sequencing here drew on PBMCs, taken 15 days after the yellow fever booster vaccination. The origin of the receptors is a young man who received the YFV17D yellow fever vaccine. CDR3s include the opening cysteine and the closing phenylalanine or tryptophan. A D gene is named only where the DNA matches it firmly. For some rows the clone size is stated as once, few or many, or as a class when expanded; others skip it.

abundance	d_gene	j_gene	v_gene	CDR3nt	CDR3aa
-	-	TRBJ2-2	TRBV6-1	TGTGCCAGCAAGAAGAGGGATCTTATCACCGGGGAGCTGTTTTTT	CASKKRDLITGELFF
-	-	TRBJ2-5	TRBV11-2	TGTGCCAGCAGCTTCTTCCTCCGCGCAGTCTGGGCTCTAGAGACCCAGTACTTC	CASSFFLRAVWALETQYF
-	TRBD2	TRBJ2-3	TRBV11-2	TGTGCCAGCAGCTTAGATAGTACTAGCGGAAACACAGATACGCAGTATTTT	CASSLDSTSGNTDTQYF
-	-	TRBJ2-1	TRBV19	TGTGCCAGTAGTATAGTTGGACAAGAGCAGTTCTTC	CASSIVGQEQFF
few	TRBD2	TRBJ2-1	TRBV20-1	TGCAGTGCTAGAGTCCCTTTTAGCGGGAGGGTTAGGTATGAGCAGTTCTTC	CSARVPFSGRVRYEQFF
-	-	TRBJ2-3	TRBV6-1	TGTGCCAGCAGTCCTATCCGACGGGACGCAAGAGATACGCAGTATTTT	CASSPIRRDARDTQYF
few	-	TRBJ2-1	TRBV6-5	TGTGCCAGCAGTTTTGGCCGCCGCAGGGAGCAGTTCTTC	CASSFGRRREQFF
-	-	TRBJ2-5	TRBV4-2	TGTGCCAGCAGCCAAGACAGGGGATGGGGAGAGACCCAGTACTTC	CASSQDRGWGETQYF
few	-	TRBJ2-7	TRBV20-1	TGCAGTGCTAGGACGGGACCCCCTAGATTCTACGAGCAGTACTTC	CSARTGPPRFYEQYF
few	-	TRBJ2-2	TRBV20-1	TGCAGTGCTAGGTTAGGCGGGGAGCTGTTTTTT	CSARLGGELFF
few	-	TRBJ2-1	TRBV29-1	TGCAGCGTTGCGAAGGGCGGACACAATGAGCAGTTCTTC	CSVAKGGHNEQFF
-	-	TRBJ2-7	TRBV4-3	TGCGCCAGCAGCCAAGATTGGCAGCAGTCCTACGAGCAGTACTTC	CASSQDWQQSYEQYF
many	-	TRBJ2-5	TRBV12-3/TRBV12-4	TGTGCCAGCAGTTTGGACCGGGAGACCCAGTACTTC	CASSLDRETQYF
many	TRBD2	TRBJ2-3	TRBV20-1	TGCAGTGGACCGGGAGGGCCCACAGATACGCAGTATTTT	CSGPGGPTDTQYF
once	-	TRBJ1-6	TRBV6-1	TGTGCCAGCAGATCCGGCCGGCCGTATTCACCCCTCCACTTT	CASRSGRPYSPLHF
few	-	TRBJ2-7	TRBV11-1	TGTGCCAGCAGCTTAACCGCCGGGGAACCTCGATCCACCCCCTACGAGCAGTACTTC	CASSLTAGEPRSTPYEQYF
-	-	TRBJ2-7	TRBV7-3	TGTGCCAGCGGTCCCTCCCCTTCGAGCTACGAGCAGTACTTC	CASGPSPSSYEQYF
few	TRBD1	TRBJ2-5	TRBV12-5	TGTGCTAGTGGTCTCACCTCCTCGGACAGGGGGCAGGGAGAGACCCAGTACTTC	CASGLTSSDRGQGETQYF
few	TRBD2	TRBJ2-5	TRBV7-6	TGTGCCAGCAGCTTGGGGTCTAGCGGGACCCTTTTACAAGAGACCCAGTACTTC	CASSLGSSGTLLQETQYF
-	-	TRBJ2-7	TRBV10-2	TGCGCCAGCAGTGACAGGCAGGGCTTAGTGGGAAAGTACTTC	CASSDRQGLVGKYF
-	-	TRBJ2-2	TRBV5-1	TGCGCCAGCAGCTTGTATGAGTCCGGGGAGCTGTTTTTT	CASSLYESGELFF
-	TRBD1	TRBJ2-3	TRBV3-1	TGTGCCAGCAGCCAAGCCGACAGGGTCTCAGATACGCAGTATTTT	CASSQADRVSDTQYF
few	-	TRBJ2-7	TRBV7-8	TGTGCCAGCAGCCCGCCCGTCGGCGAGCAGTACTTC	CASSPPVGEQYF
few	-	TRBJ2-7	TRBV7-2	TGTGCCAGCAGCCTTACGGGAGATCCGCGCTACGAGCAGTACTTC	CASSLTGDPRYEQYF
few	TRBD2	TRBJ2-7	TRBV11-2	TGTGCCAGCAGCTTGACTAGCGGGAGCCACGAGCAGTACTTC	CASSLTSGSHEQYF
-	TRBD2	TRBJ2-1	TRBV7-9	TGTGCCAGCAGCCTGGGACTAGCGGGTCCTTTATACAATGAGCAGTTCTTC	CASSLGLAGPLYNEQFF
few	TRBD1	TRBJ2-1	TRBV7-6	TGTGCCAGCAGCTTAGCTCCGGGACAGGGGGCCCGCTCCTACAATGAGCAGTTCTTC	CASSLAPGQGARSYNEQFF
-	-	TRBJ2-3	TRBV7-2	TGTGCCAGCAGCCCCTCCTTCACAGATACGCAGTATTTT	CASSPSFTDTQYF
-	-	TRBJ2-2	TRBV9	TGTGCCAGCAGCGTACTTCGAACCGGGGAGCTGTTTTTT	CASSVLRTGELFF
few	TRBD2	TRBJ2-1	TRBV5-1	TGCGCCAGCAGCTTGGCCGGGCTAGCGGCTTACAATGAGCAGTTCTTC	CASSLAGLAAYNEQFF
few	TRBD1	TRBJ1-1	TRBV20-1	TGCAGTGCTCCCGGGACAGGGGGAAGTATAAACACTGAAGCTTTCTTT	CSAPGTGGSINTEAFF
-	-	TRBJ2-7	TRBV4-2	TGTGCCAGCAGATTTGGAAGCTCCTACGAGCAGTACTTC	CASRFGSSYEQYF
few	-	TRBJ1-2	TRBV6-6	TGTGCCCTGGCAGGTCGAGATGGCTACACCTTC	CALAGRDGYTF
-	-	TRBJ2-1	TRBV12-3/TRBV12-4	TGTGCCAGCAGTAAAACTAGTCAGGGAATCAATGAGCAGTTCTTC	CASSKTSQGINEQFF
few	-	TRBJ1-2	TRBV10-3	TGTGCCATCAGTGACACGGAGAGGGACATACCTAACTATGGCTACACCTTC	CAISDTERDIPNYGYTF
many	TRBD1	TRBJ2-7	TRBV12-3/TRBV12-4	TGTGCCAGCAACAGAGGGTACGAGACAGGGACGTACGAGCAGTACTTC	CASNRGYETGTYEQYF
few	TRBD1	TRBJ1-6	TRBV20-1	TGCAGTGCTAGAGTGGGACAGGGCTCACCCCTCCACTTT	CSARVGQGSPLHF
few	TRBD2	TRBJ2-3	TRBV20-1	TGCAGTGCTAGCCAAGGACTAGCGCCAGATACGCAGTATTTT	CSASQGLAPDTQYF
few	-	TRBJ2-3	TRBV5-1	TGCGCCAGCGGTAGTGGGATGGATATAGATACGCAGTATTTT	CASGSGMDIDTQYF
many	-	TRBJ2-7	TRBV5-1	TGTGCCAGCAGTTTAAGAAACGAGCAGTACTTC	CASSLRNEQYF
-	TRBD1	TRBJ1-2	TRBV5-1	TGCGCCAGCAGCATCCCGGGACAGGGGGCTTTCGGCTACACCTTC	CASSIPGQGAFGYTF
-	-	TRBJ2-1	TRBV7-2	TGTGCCAGCAGTTTAGCTTACTTGCGGAATACCTACAATGAGCAGTTCTTC	CASSLAYLRNTYNEQFF
many	TRBD1	TRBJ2-3	TRBV24-1	TGTGCCACCAGTGACCCGGGACAGGGTACAGATACGCAGTATTTT	CATSDPGQGTDTQYF
few	TRBD2	TRBJ2-7	TRBV6-2/TRBV6-3	TGTGCCAGCAGGGAACCGGCTAGCGGGAGGAAAGTTACCTACGAGCAGTACTTC	CASREPASGRKVTYEQYF
-	-	TRBJ1-1	TRBV29-1	TGCAGCGTCCTCTTTGGGGGCCCGAACACTGAAGCTTTCTTT	CSVLFGGPNTEAFF
few	TRBD1	TRBJ2-5	TRBV5-1	TGCGCCAGCAGCCAGACCGGGACAGGGGGAGAGACCCAGTACTTC	CASSQTGTGGETQYF
-	-	TRBJ2-1	TRBV9	TGTGCCAACAGCGTGGCAGGGTCTGAGGAGCAGTTCTTC	CANSVAGSEEQFF
-	TRBD2	TRBJ2-3	TRBV10-3	TGTGCCATCAGTGAGTCGACTAGCGGGAGGCCCCTCACAGATACGCAGTATTTT	CAISESTSGRPLTDTQYF
-	TRBD1	TRBJ2-5	TRBV6-5	TGTGCCAGCAGTTACTCGGCGGACAGGGTGATAGAGACCCAGTACTTC	CASSYSADRVIETQYF